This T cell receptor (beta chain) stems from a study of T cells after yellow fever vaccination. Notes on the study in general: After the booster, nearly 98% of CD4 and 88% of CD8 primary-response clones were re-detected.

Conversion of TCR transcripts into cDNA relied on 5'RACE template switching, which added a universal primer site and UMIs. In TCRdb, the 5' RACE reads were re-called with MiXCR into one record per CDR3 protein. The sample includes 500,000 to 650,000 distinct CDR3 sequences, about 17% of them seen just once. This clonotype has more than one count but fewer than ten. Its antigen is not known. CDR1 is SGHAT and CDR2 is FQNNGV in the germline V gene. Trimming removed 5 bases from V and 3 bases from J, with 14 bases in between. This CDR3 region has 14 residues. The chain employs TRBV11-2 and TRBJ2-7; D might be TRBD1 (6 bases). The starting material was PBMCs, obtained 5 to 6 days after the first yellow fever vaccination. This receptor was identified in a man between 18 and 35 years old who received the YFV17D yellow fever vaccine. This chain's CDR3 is CASSPPDRDYEQYV. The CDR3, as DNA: TGTGCCAGCAGCCCCCCGGACAGAGACTACGAGCAGTACGTC.